What follows are 3 T cell receptor beta chains derived from one specimen sequenced in a study of chemoradiotherapy in HPV16-positive cancers. Assay used: immunoSEQ multiplex PCR; TCRdb lists only in-frame clones, some missing. The sample includes 6,500 to 9,000 clones, approximately 88% of them seen just once. The sample here was tumor tissue, taken from a patient who underwent chemoradiotherapy. The receptors here all came from a human donor with HPV-associated anogenital cancer.

The rearrangement links TRBV4-3 to TRBJ2-1; 15 positions agree with TRBD2. V lost 4 bases and J lost 8; bases outside the gene matches: 9. The CDR3 is made up of 17 amino acids. The germline CDR1 and CDR2 sequences are LGHNA and YSLEER. The CDR3 loop reads CASSLGTSGRRNHEQFF. For the CDR3, the DNA is TGCGCCAGCAGCCTCGGGACTAGCGGGAGGAGGAACCATGAGCAGTTCTTC.

The V and J genes are TRBV15 and TRBJ2-2, with a weak D call TRBD1 (5 bases). This CDR3 spans 13 amino acids. Germline lookup yields CDR1 LNHNV and CDR2 YYDKDF (reference sequence). Trimming cost V 1 base and J 5 bases, with 5 bases left between them. In DNA form, the CDR3 reads TGTGCCACCAGCAGAGCAGGGACCGGGGAGCTGTTTTTT. This codes for CATSRAGTGELFF.

The chain recombines TRBV2 with TRBJ2-5; 8 bases match TRBD1. With 7 bases clipped from V and 3 bases from J, the junction kept 4 bases outside the gene matches. This CDR3 has 13 amino acids. In germline, CDR1 is SNHLY, CDR2 FYNNEI. The CDR3 bases are TGTGCCAGCAAGGACAGGGCCGAAGAGACCCAGTACTTC. It encodes CASKDRAEETQYF.